The 19 T cell receptor beta chains below come from one sample, sequenced in a study of cytomegalovirus exposure and HLA in healthy donors. In the PCR, 60 Vbeta and 13 Jbeta primers were used. Generated by immunoSEQ multiplex PCR, the TCRdb table keeps only in-frame clones and is missing some. Of under 200,000 clones in the sample, around 83% are singletons; the top ten hold about 6.8%. Material: PBMCs. These receptors were obtained from a man aged 50 to 59 in good health and CMV-seropositive.

The chain links TRBV21-1 to TRBJ2-4; the listed D gene, TRBD2, was not tested against the DNA. TRBV21-1 is termed a pseudogene. This CDR3 is built from 18 residues. The CDR3 protein is CASSKGTSGPPAKNIQYF. The CDR3 DNA sequence: TGTGCCAGCAGCAAAGGGACTAGCGGGCCTCCAGCCAAAAACATTCAGTACTTC.

The rearrangement uses TRBV10-2 and TRBJ2-5, with 8 positions matching TRBD2. The CDR3 is 15 amino acids. J was trimmed by 4 bases and V by 8 bases; bases with no gene match: 12. Germline V CDR1 and CDR2: WSHSY, SAAADI. This CDR3 is CASLPPGGARETQYF. The CDR3 coding sequence is TGCGCCAGCCTGCCCCCCGGGGGGGCCAGAGAGACCCAGTACTTC.

V and J are TRBV7-9 and TRBJ2-1, with 11 bases fitting TRBD2. This CDR3 is 16 amino acids long. The germline V gene encodes CDR1 SEHNR and CDR2 FQNEAQ (reference sequence). Trimming at V came to 0 bases and at J to 9 bases, leaving 7 bases not matched to a gene. The CDR3 region is CASSLAVAGGTGEQFF. The CDR3 coding sequence is TGTGCCAGCAGCTTAGCCGTAGCGGGGGGGACCGGTGAGCAGTTCTTC. The whole variable domain, filled in from reference TRBV7-9 and TRBJ2-1, reads DTGVSQNPRHKITKRGQNVTFRCDPISEHNRLYWYRQTLGQGPEFLTYFQNEAQLEKSRLLSDRFSAERPKGSFSTLEIQRTEQGDSAMYLCASSLAVAGGTGEQFFGPGTRLTVL.

The gene calls are TRBV7-2 and TRBJ2-2; TRBD2 matches 12 bases. The CDR3 has 16 residues. V was clipped by 5 bases and J by 3 bases; unmatched bases: 4. The germline V gene has CDR1 SGHTA and CDR2 FQGNSA. The CDR3 sequence is CASSRGLAGYTGELFF. The DNA for the CDR3 is TGTGCCAGCAGCCGCGGACTAGCGGGGTACACCGGGGAGCTGTTTTTT.

The DNA for the CDR3 is TGTGCCAGTAGTATGGACAGGGCTTGGGGCTATGGCTACACCTTC. Its protein is CASSMDRAWGYGYTF. J is TRBJ1-2 and V is TRBV19; the match to TRBD1 covers 8 bases. Germline CDR1 is LNHDA and CDR2 is SQIVND (reference sequence). The J segment lost 4 bases and the V segment lost 3 bases, leaving 7 bases of the junction unmatched. The CDR3 contains 15 residues.

The rearrangement joins TRBV2 to TRBJ2-2; TRBD1 matches at 9 bases. The germline V gene encodes CDR1 SNHLY and CDR2 FYNNEI. Trimming took 2 bases from V and 3 from J; bases not matched to a gene: 1. The CDR3 is 15 amino acids. This CDR3 reads CASSEWTGDTGELFF. For the CDR3, the DNA is TGTGCCAGCAGTGAATGGACAGGGGACACCGGGGAGCTGTTTTTT.

V gene TRBV5-8 combines with J gene TRBJ2-3; 14 nucleotides match TRBD2. The V and J ends lost 4 bases and 2 bases, in that order; junction bases with no gene match: 9. Germline V lookup: CDR1 SGHTS, CDR2 YDEGEE. The CDR3 contains 18 residues. The CDR3 reads CASSPGMTSGGDTDTQYF. The CDR3 bases are TGTGCCAGCAGCCCGGGGATGACTAGCGGGGGGGACACAGATACGCAGTATTTT. The full variable domain, its missing parts supplied by reference TRBV5-8 and TRBJ2-3, is EAGVTQSPTHLIKTRGQQATLRCSPISGHTSVYWYQQALGLGLQFLLWYDEGEERNRGNFPPRFSGRQFPNYSSELNVNALELEDSALYLCASSPGMTSGGDTDTQYFGPGTRLTVL.

The rearrangement joins TRBV5-4 to TRBJ2-5; D is perhaps TRBD2 (6 bases). Germline CDR1 and CDR2: SGHNT and YYREEE (reference sequence). This CDR3 comprises 15 residues. V was shortened by 2 bases and J by 2 bases, with 13 bases between the two germline ends. CDR3 in DNA: TGTGCCAGCAGCTTTTTAGGAGGGGATCAAGAGACCCAGTACTTC. Translating gives CASSFLGGDQETQYF.

V usage is TRBV7-3 and J usage is TRBJ2-7; possible D gene TRBD1, 5 bases. The V gene's germline CDR1 is SGHTA and CDR2 FQGTGA. The CDR3 contains 12 residues. V was shortened by 9 bases and J by 4 bases, with 13 bases between the two germline ends. CDR3 residues: CARTDTLYEQYV. The CDR3 DNA reads as TGTGCCAGGACGGACACTTTATACGAGCAGTACGTC.

The DNA for the CDR3 is TGTGCCAGCAGCCCCTCTTTTTCAGCGGGGGGGCCGTCAGATACGCAGTATTTT. It codes for CASSPSFSAGGPSDTQYF. The rearrangement joins TRBV4-2 to TRBJ2-3, with 10 positions matching TRBD2. The CDR3 contains 18 residues. Germline V lookup: CDR1 LGHNA, CDR2 YNFKEQ. The V and J ends lost 4 bases and 4 bases, in that order; junction bases with no gene match: 14.

A few counts support this clone. J is TRBJ2-5 and V is TRBV4-1; D perhaps matches TRBD1 (7 bases). V dropped 1 base and J dropped 9 bases, with 18 bases sitting between them. Per the germline V gene, CDR1 is MGHRA and CDR2 is YSYEKL. The CDR3 has 15 amino acids. Written as DNA, the CDR3 is TGCGCCAGCAGCCAAGGCCAGGGGGTCCTAGCGTCCCAGTACTTC. Translating it yields CASSQGQGVLASQYF.

The gene calls are TRBV7-3 and TRBJ2-3; 10 nucleotides match TRBD2. V shed 4 bases and J 4 bases; nucleotides not matched to a gene: 8. The CDR3 consists of 16 residues. Germline assignment: CDR1 SGHTA and CDR2 FQGTGA. This chain's CDR3 is CASSSGAGGLADTQYF. The DNA of the CDR3 is TGTGCCAGCAGCTCAGGAGCGGGGGGGCTCGCAGATACGCAGTATTTT.

The V call is TRBV27, the J call TRBJ2-7, with 8 bases fitting TRBD2. Germline-derived CDR1 and CDR2 are MNHEY and SMNVEV (reference sequence). V lost 4 bases to trimming and J lost 0 bases; unmatched junction nucleotides: 11. The CDR3 has 17 amino acids. The CDR3 DNA reads as TGTGCCAGCAGTTCCCGCTGGGTAGCGGGGTTCTCCTACGAGCAGTACTTC. Protein sequence: CASSSRWVAGFSYEQYF.

The chain is built from TRBV5-1 and TRBJ1-1, with 8 positions matching TRBD1. CDR3 length: 16 amino acids. From germline, CDR1 is SGHRS and CDR2 YFSETQ. V lost 4 bases to trimming and J lost 5 bases; unmatched junction nucleotides: 13. The CDR3 coding sequence is TGCGCCAGCAGCCCTCGGACAGGGAGTGAGTTGACTGAAGCTTTCTTT. Protein sequence: CASSPRTGSELTEAFF.

The chain combines TRBV5-6 with TRBJ2-3, with D perhaps matching TRBD2 (5 bases). Germline-derived CDR1 and CDR2 are SGHDT and YYEEEE. The CDR3 extends over 12 amino acids. V lost 6 bases and J lost 6, with 11 bases in between. CDR3 amino acids: CASILSGDTQYF. The DNA for the CDR3 is TGTGCCAGCATCCTCTCGGGGGATACGCAGTATTTT.

This chain's CDR3 is CASTLQREGRTGELFF. The DNA of the CDR3 is TGTGCCAGCACCCTTCAGCGGGAGGGCCGGACCGGGGAGCTGTTTTTT. J is TRBJ2-2 and V is TRBV7-8; 10 nucleotides match TRBD2. V shed 7 bases and J 5 bases; nucleotides not matched to a gene: 10. The CDR3 runs 16 residues. Germline values: CDR1 SGHVS, CDR2 FQNEAQ.

The chain recombines TRBV5-1 with TRBJ2-5, with a tentative D call TRBD1 (6 bases). The V and J ends lost 0 bases and 4 bases respectively, with 10 bases between them. Germline assignment: CDR1 SGHRS and CDR2 YFSETQ. This CDR3 has 14 residues. The DNA of the CDR3 is TGCGCCAGCAGCTTGGAATCCAGGGGAGAGACCCAGTACTTC. Translated, it gives CASSLESRGETQYF.

CDR3 in DNA: TGTGCCAGCACGAGACAGGCCCTCTCTGGGGCCAACGTCCTGACTTTC. Amino acid sequence: CASTRQALSGANVLTF. J is TRBJ2-6 and V is TRBV2; possibly TRBD1 for D (6 bases). V was cut by 7 bases and J by 0 bases, with 13 bases left in between. The CDR3 consists of 16 residues. Germline CDR1 reads SNHLY; CDR2 reads FYNNEI.

This rearrangement joins TRBV27 to TRBJ1-2, with 9 bases matching TRBD1. V dropped 6 bases and J dropped 7; count of bases not matched to a gene: 12. The CDR3 spans 15 residues. The germline gives CDR1 MNHEY, CDR2 SMNVEV (reference sequence). The CDR3, as DNA: TGTGCCAGCAGGCCTGGGACAGGGACATCGGGTGGCTACACCTTC. Translated, it gives CASRPGTGTSGGYTF.